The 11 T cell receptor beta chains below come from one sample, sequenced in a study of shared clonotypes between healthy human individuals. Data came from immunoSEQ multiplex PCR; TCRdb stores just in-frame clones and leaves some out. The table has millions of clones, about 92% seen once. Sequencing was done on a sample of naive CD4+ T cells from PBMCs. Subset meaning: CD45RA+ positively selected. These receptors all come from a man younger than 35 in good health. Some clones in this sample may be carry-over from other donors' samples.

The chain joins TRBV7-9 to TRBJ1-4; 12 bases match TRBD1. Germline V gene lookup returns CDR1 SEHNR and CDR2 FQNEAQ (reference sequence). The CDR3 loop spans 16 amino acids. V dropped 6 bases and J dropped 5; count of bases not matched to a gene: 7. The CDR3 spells CASRSPGQGANEKLFF. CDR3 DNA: TGTGCCAGCAGGTCGCCGGGACAGGGGGCGAATGAAAAACTGTTTTTT.

CDR3 DNA: TGTGCCAGCAGCGCGTATTCACCGGGGTATGGCTACACCTTC. Amino acid sequence: CASSAYSPGYGYTF. The rearrangement joins TRBV7-2 to TRBJ1-2; D unclear. The germline CDR1 and CDR2 sequences are SGHTA and FQGNSA. Trimming pared 5 bases from V and 5 bases from J, leaving 15 bases between. The CDR3 length is 14 residues.

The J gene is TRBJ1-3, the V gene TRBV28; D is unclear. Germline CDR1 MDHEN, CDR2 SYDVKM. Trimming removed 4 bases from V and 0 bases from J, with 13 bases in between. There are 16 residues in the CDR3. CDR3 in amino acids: CASSSPTVSSGNTIYF. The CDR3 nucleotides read TGTGCCAGCAGTTCCCCGACCGTCAGCTCTGGAAACACCATATATTTT.

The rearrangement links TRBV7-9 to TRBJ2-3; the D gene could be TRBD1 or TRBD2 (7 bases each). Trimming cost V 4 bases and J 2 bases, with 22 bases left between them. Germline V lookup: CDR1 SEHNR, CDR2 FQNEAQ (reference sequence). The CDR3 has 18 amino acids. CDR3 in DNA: TGTGCCAGCAGCTCCAGGGGGGGAGGGGCCCTCTCCACAGATACGCAGTATTTT. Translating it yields CASSSRGGGALSTDTQYF.

CDR3 region: CASSQRDSNYEQYF. CDR3 DNA: TGCGCCAGCAGCCAACGGGACTCAAACTACGAGCAGTACTTC. The V call is TRBV5-1, the J call TRBJ2-7; a weak D match, TRBD2 (6 bases). This CDR3 is built from 14 residues. Trimming took 4 bases from V and 3 from J, leaving 14 bases between them. Per the germline V gene, CDR1 is SGHRS and CDR2 is YFSETQ.

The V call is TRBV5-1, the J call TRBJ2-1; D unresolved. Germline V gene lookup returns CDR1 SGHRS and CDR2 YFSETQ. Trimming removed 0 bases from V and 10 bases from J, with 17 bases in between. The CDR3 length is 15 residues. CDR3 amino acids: CASSLGIGDVREQFF. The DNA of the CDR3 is TGCGCCAGCAGCTTGGGAATAGGCGACGTGCGGGAGCAGTTCTTC.

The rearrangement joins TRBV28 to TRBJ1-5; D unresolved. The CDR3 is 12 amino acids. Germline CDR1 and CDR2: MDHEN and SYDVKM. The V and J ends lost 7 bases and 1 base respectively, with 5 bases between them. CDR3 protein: CASKPSNQPQHF. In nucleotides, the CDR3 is TGTGCCAGCAAACCCAGCAATCAGCCCCAGCATTTT. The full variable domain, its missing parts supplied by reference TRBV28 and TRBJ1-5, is DVKVTQSSRYLVKRTGEKVFLECVQDMDHENMFWYRQDPGLGLRLIYFSYDVKMKEKGDIPEGYSVSREKKERFSLILESASTNQTSMYLCASKPSNQPQHFGDGTRLSIL.

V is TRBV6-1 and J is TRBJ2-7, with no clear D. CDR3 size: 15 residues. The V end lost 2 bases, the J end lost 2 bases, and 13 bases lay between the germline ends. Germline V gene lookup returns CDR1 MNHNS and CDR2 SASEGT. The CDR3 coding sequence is TGTGCCAGCAGTGAAAGAGTCTCCCCCGCCTACGAGCAGTACTTC. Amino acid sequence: CASSERVSPAYEQYF.

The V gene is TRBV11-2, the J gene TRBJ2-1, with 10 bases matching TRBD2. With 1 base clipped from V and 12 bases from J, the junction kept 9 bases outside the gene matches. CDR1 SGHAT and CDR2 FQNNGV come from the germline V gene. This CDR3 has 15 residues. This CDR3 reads CASSLVLAGLYGQFF. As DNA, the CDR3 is TGTGCCAGCAGCTTAGTACTAGCGGGGTTATACGGGCAGTTCTTC.

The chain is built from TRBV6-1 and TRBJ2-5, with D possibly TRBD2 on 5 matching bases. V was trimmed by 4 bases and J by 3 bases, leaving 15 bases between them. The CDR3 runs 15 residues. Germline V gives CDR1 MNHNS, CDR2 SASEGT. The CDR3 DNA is TGTGCCAGCAGTGGAAGAGGGCCAGGTGAAGAGACCCAGTACTTC. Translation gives CASSGRGPGEETQYF.

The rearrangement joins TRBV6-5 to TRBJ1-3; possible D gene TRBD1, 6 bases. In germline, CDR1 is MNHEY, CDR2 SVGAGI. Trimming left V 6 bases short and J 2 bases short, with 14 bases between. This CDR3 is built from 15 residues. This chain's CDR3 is CASRQQGGTGNTIYF. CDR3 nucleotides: TGTGCCAGCAGACAACAGGGAGGGACTGGAAACACCATATATTTT.